Each of the 30 T cell receptor beta chains below was sequenced from the same sample in a study of T cells after yellow fever vaccination. In TCRdb, the 5' RACE reads were re-called with MiXCR into one record per CDR3 protein. The data hold 55,000 to 70,000 distinct CDR3 sequences, with 5% to 8% observed a single time. The material sequenced was CD8+ T cells sorted from PBMCs, taken roughly 47 days after the first yellow fever vaccination. Receptors were obtained from a man aged 18-30 years who received the YFV17D yellow fever vaccine.

This clonotype was counted ten times or more. V is TRBV5-1 and J is TRBJ1-1; D ambiguous. V shed 0 bases and J shed 1 base, with 10 bases lying between them. The CDR3 is 15 amino acids. The V gene's germline CDR1 is SGHRS and CDR2 YFSETQ. The CDR3 here is CASSLARVGNTEAFF. DNA for the CDR3: TGCGCCAGCAGCTTGGCACGAGTGGGGAACACTGAAGCTTTCTTT.

This clonotype has at least ten counts. This chain joins TRBV7-8 and TRBJ1-1, with D unclear. V gave up 6 bases and J gave up 4 bases, with 15 bases separating them. The CDR3 has 14 residues. The germline V gene has CDR1 SGHVS and CDR2 FQNEAQ. CDR3 nucleotides: TGTGCCAGCAGTTACCGTGCGGGCAGCACTGAAGCTTTCTTT. It codes for CASSYRAGSTEAFF.

This clonotype was seen at least ten times. The gene calls are TRBV27 and TRBJ2-6; maybe TRBD1 (6 bases). There are 19 residues in the CDR3. V was pared by 0 bases and J by 2 bases, with 17 bases between. The germline CDR1 and CDR2 sequences are MNHEY and SMNVEV (reference sequence). The CDR3 region has the DNA TGTGCCAGCAGTTTATCTTCAGGGGCGGTGGTAGCTGGGGCCAACGTCCTGACTTTC. Encoded protein: CASSLSSGAVVAGANVLTF.

This clonotype has ten or more counts. This rearrangement joins TRBV28 to TRBJ2-1; TRBD2 agrees at 9 bases. CDR1 MDHEN and CDR2 SYDVKM come from the germline V gene. CDR3 size: 17 residues. Trimming cost V 7 bases and J 9 bases; bases outside gene matches: 19. This CDR3 reads CASTLRGVIAGVGEQFF. DNA for the CDR3: TGTGCCAGCACTCTAAGGGGTGTGATAGCGGGGGTCGGTGAGCAGTTCTTC. Full variable domain (missing parts from reference TRBV28 and TRBJ2-1): DVKVTQSSRYLVKRTGEKVFLECVQDMDHENMFWYRQDPGLGLRLIYFSYDVKMKEKGDIPEGYSVSREKKERFSLILESASTNQTSMYLCASTLRGVIAGVGEQFFGPGTRLTVL.

This chain joins TRBV18 and TRBJ2-3, with D maybe TRBD2 (6 bases). The CDR3 runs 15 residues. The germline gives CDR1 KGHSH, CDR2 LQKENI. Trimming took off 6 bases at V and 3 bases at J, with 16 bases between the two ends. The CDR3 bases are TGTGCCAGCTCCACCTCCGGGGGTGGTACAGATACGCAGTATTTT. Its protein is CASSTSGGGTDTQYF.

This clonotype was picked up many times. The CDR3 sequence: CASSQGTRNNEQFF. The DNA of the CDR3 is TGCGCCAGCAGCCAAGGGACTAGGAACAATGAGCAGTTCTTC. The chain joins TRBV4-1 to TRBJ2-1; 7 positions match TRBD2. Germline V gene lookup returns CDR1 MGHRA and CDR2 YSYEKL. V trimming: 1 base; J trimming: 5 bases; junction bases outside the gene matches: 2. The CDR3 runs 14 residues.

This clonotype has a count of ten or more. The rearrangement links TRBV6-1 to TRBJ1-6; 9 bases map to TRBD1. The germline CDR1 and CDR2 sequences are MNHNS and SASEGT. CDR3 length: 17 residues. Trimming took 5 bases from V and 1 from J; bases not matched to a gene: 6. The CDR3 spells CASSPTGGWSYNSPLHF. The CDR3 nucleotides read TGTGCCAGCAGTCCTACAGGGGGCTGGTCCTATAATTCACCCCTCCACTTT.

This clonotype showed up just a few times. The chain uses TRBV4-1 and TRBJ2-5; D remains ambiguous. Trimming stripped 0 bases from V and 4 bases from J, with 9 bases between. There are 14 residues in the CDR3. Germline V lookup: CDR1 MGHRA, CDR2 YSYEKL. The CDR3 bases are TGCGCCAGCAGCCAAGATCCGGTGGGAGAGACCCAGTACTTC. This sequence encodes CASSQDPVGETQYF.

This clonotype occurred many times. The rearrangement uses TRBV29-1 and TRBJ2-7; D remains unclear. V lost 4 bases and J lost 0, with 16 bases in between. This CDR3 has 15 amino acids. Germline V gives CDR1 SQVTM, CDR2 ANQGSEA. The CDR3 protein is CSVVPGLSSSYEQYF. DNA for the CDR3: TGCAGCGTTGTCCCCGGGCTATCAAGCTCCTACGAGCAGTACTTC.

This clonotype was picked up many times. The chain recombines TRBV20-1 with TRBJ2-2; unclear D gene. V was pared by 1 base and J by 5 bases, with 5 bases between. This CDR3 is 12 amino acids long. From germline, CDR1 is DFQATT and CDR2 SNEGSKA (reference sequence). The CDR3 sequence: CSARAGTGELFF. The DNA for the CDR3 is TGCAGTGCTAGAGCGGGTACCGGGGAGCTGTTTTTT.

There are a few counts of this clonotype. The chain joins TRBV12-3 or TRBV12-4 to TRBJ2-7; D is ambiguous. This CDR3 has 13 amino acids. V was cut by 5 bases and J by 0 bases, with 8 bases left in between. The CDR3 DNA reads TGTGCCAGCAGTCCCACCTCCTCCTACGAGCAGTACTTC. It is translated as CASSPTSSYEQYF.

This clonotype was observed many times. The rearrangement joins TRBV13 to TRBJ2-3, with 9 bases fitting TRBD2. This CDR3 comprises 14 residues. The junction had 6 bases not matched to a gene; V was cut back by 5 bases and J by 6 bases. The germline CDR1 and CDR2 sequences are PRHDT and FYEKMQ (reference sequence). CDR3 sequence (DNA): TGTGCCAGCAGCCGGCGGGGGGGGGACGATACGCAGTATTTT. Translated: CASSRRGGDDTQYF.

This clonotype has at least ten counts. The J gene is TRBJ1-2, the V gene TRBV27, with D maybe TRBD1 (6 bases). Trimming pared 6 bases from V and 8 bases from J, leaving 16 bases between. In germline, CDR1 is MNHEY, CDR2 SMNVEV (reference sequence). CDR3 length: 13 amino acids. In DNA form, the CDR3 reads TGTGCCAGCAGCACCCTGGGGGCGCAGGGCTACACCTTC. As protein: CASSTLGAQGYTF.

Ten or more counts support this clonotype. The V gene is TRBV6-2 or TRBV6-3, the J gene TRBJ2-3, with 8 bases matching TRBD1. V dropped 6 bases and J dropped 13; count of bases not matched to a gene: 33. The CDR3 spans 20 residues. The germline gives CDR1 MNHEY, CDR2 SVGEGT. The CDR3 here is CASSRPVVEGTGILYDPEYF. CDR3 bases: TGTGCCAGCAGCCGCCCGGTGGTAGAGGGGACAGGTATCCTCTACGACCCCGAGTATTTT.

This clonotype was found many times. The V gene is TRBV10-3, the J gene TRBJ2-3; perhaps TRBD2 as D (5 bases). The germline V gene has CDR1 ENHRY and CDR2 SYGVKD. This CDR3 region has 16 residues. The germline V and J ends were trimmed by 3 bases and 6 bases, with 19 bases remaining between them. The CDR3 here is CAISEERTAASDTQYF. In DNA form, the CDR3 reads TGTGCCATCAGTGAAGAGAGGACTGCTGCTTCTGATACGCAGTATTTT.

There are many counts of this clonotype. The CDR3 coding sequence is TGTGCCAGCAGCCCCCCTGTCGGGGCCGCCAACTACGAGCAGTACTTC. Its protein product is CASSPPVGAANYEQYF. The gene calls are TRBV7-9 and TRBJ2-7; tentatively, D is TRBD1 or TRBD2 (5 bases each). CDR3 length: 16 amino acids. Germline CDR1 is SEHNR and CDR2 is FQNEAQ (reference sequence). Trimming removed 5 bases at V and 3 bases at J, with 20 bases between.

This clonotype was found a few times. This chain joins TRBV7-9 and TRBJ2-7, with 12 bases that match TRBD2. Germline CDR1 reads SEHNR; CDR2 reads FQNEAQ (reference sequence). CDR3 length equals 16 residues. V lost 5 bases to trimming and J lost 5 bases; unmatched junction nucleotides: 10. The CDR3 region is CASSTQTGLAGHEQYF. CDR3 nucleotide sequence: TGTGCCAGCAGCACCCAGACCGGACTAGCGGGGCACGAGCAGTACTTC.

This clonotype has ten or more counts. The CDR3 nucleotides read TGCGCCAGCAGGCCGACTGGGGGGTCGAGCACTGAAGCTTTCTTT. Translated, it gives CASRPTGGSSTEAFF. The V call is TRBV5-1, the J call TRBJ1-1; possible D gene TRBD1, 5 bases. Germline V lookup: CDR1 SGHRS, CDR2 YFSETQ. Trimming cost V 5 bases and J 4 bases, with 18 bases left between them. CDR3 length equals 15 residues.

This clonotype was seen ten or more times. The CDR3 DNA reads TGTGCCAGCAGCTCCGGGACAGGTCTTCTGAACACTGAAGCTTTCTTT. Amino acid sequence: CASSSGTGLLNTEAFF. This rearrangement joins TRBV12-3 or TRBV12-4 to TRBJ1-1; the match to TRBD1 covers 8 bases. The CDR3 loop spans 16 amino acids. The V segment lost 6 bases and the J segment 0 bases; nucleotides outside the gene matches: 9.

This clonotype was observed a handful of times. V is TRBV7-9 and J is TRBJ2-5; perhaps TRBD2 as D (5 bases). The CDR3 has 14 amino acids. Per germline, CDR1 SEHNR and CDR2 FQNEAQ (reference sequence). Trimming took 4 bases from V and 2 from J, leaving 11 bases between them. In DNA, the CDR3 is TGTGCCAGCAGCTACACAGCGGCACAAGAGACCCAGTACTTC. Protein sequence: CASSYTAAQETQYF. Full variable domain (rest looked up from reference TRBV7-9 and TRBJ2-5): DTGVSQNPRHKITKRGQNVTFRCDPISEHNRLYWYRQTLGQGPEFLTYFQNEAQLEKSRLLSDRFSAERPKGSFSTLEIQRTEQGDSAMYLCASSYTAAQETQYFGPGTRLLVL.

This clonotype was observed many times. J is TRBJ1-6 and V is TRBV7-9; D uncertain. Germline lookup yields CDR1 SEHNR and CDR2 FQNEAQ (reference sequence). The CDR3 has 11 residues. V lost 1 base and J 10 bases, leaving 2 bases between the germline ends. For the CDR3, the DNA is TGTGCCAGCAGCTTAGGCTCACCCCTCCACTTT. Its translation is CASSLGSPLHF. Full variable domain (remainder filled in from reference TRBV7-9 and TRBJ1-6): DTGVSQNPRHKITKRGQNVTFRCDPISEHNRLYWYRQTLGQGPEFLTYFQNEAQLEKSRLLSDRFSAERPKGSFSTLEIQRTEQGDSAMYLCASSLGSPLHFGNGTRLTVT.

This clonotype has a count of ten or more. The chain employs TRBV9 and TRBJ1-2; possible D gene TRBD1, 5 bases. This CDR3 has 12 residues. The V end was cut by 4 bases, the J end by 6 bases, with 10 bases between. CDR1 is SGDLS and CDR2 is YYNGEE in the germline V gene. The DNA for the CDR3 is TGTGCCAGCAGCCCCGGGACCGATGGCTACACCTTC. Translated: CASSPGTDGYTF.

On this clonotype itself: Being one base from a much bigger clone, this may be a read error. The genes are TRBV4-1 and TRBJ2-1; possibly TRBD1 or TRBD2 for D (5 bases each). With 0 bases removed from V and 12 bases from J, the gap between germline ends came to 21 bases. Germline loops: CDR1 MGHRA, CDR2 YSYEKL. This CDR3 is built from 16 residues. CDR3 sequence: CASSQEEGISRAWQFF. The CDR3 DNA reads TGCGCCAGCAGCCAAGAAGAGGGGATATCAAGGGCGTGGCAGTTCTTC.

This clonotype was counted only a few times. J is TRBJ2-1 and V is TRBV7-9; 13 bases map to TRBD2. This CDR3 comprises 17 residues. CDR1 and CDR2 from the germline V gene are SEHNR and FQNEAQ (reference sequence). V trimming: 5 bases; J trimming: 1 base; junction bases outside the gene matches: 5. CDR3 region: CASSRLAGGPSYNEQFF. The DNA for the CDR3 is TGTGCCAGCAGCCGACTAGCGGGGGGCCCGTCCTACAATGAGCAGTTCTTC. Based on the CDR3 plus reference TRBV7-9 and TRBJ2-1, the full variable domain is DTGVSQNPRHKITKRGQNVTFRCDPISEHNRLYWYRQTLGQGPEFLTYFQNEAQLEKSRLLSDRFSAERPKGSFSTLEIQRTEQGDSAMYLCASSRLAGGPSYNEQFFGPGTRLTVL.

The chain recombines TRBV7-8 with TRBJ1-1; no clear D gene. The V gene lost 5 bases and the J gene lost 0 bases, with 10 bases spanning the gap. The CDR3 is 14 amino acids. The germline gives CDR1 SGHVS, CDR2 FQNEAQ. CDR3 loop: CASSPMRLNTEAFF. DNA of the CDR3: TGTGCCAGCAGCCCAATGCGCCTGAACACTGAAGCTTTCTTT.

At least ten counts were recorded for this clonotype. The gene calls are TRBV6-5 and TRBJ2-3; D gene ambiguous. CDR1 is MNHEY and CDR2 is SVGAGI in the germline V gene. The CDR3 extends over 15 amino acids. Trimming took off 1 base at V and 0 bases at J, with 8 bases between the two ends. CDR3 nucleotides: TGTGCCAGCAGTTACTACGCAAGCAGCACAGATACGCAGTATTTT. This gives the protein CASSYYASSTDTQYF.

This clonotype was counted ten times or more. The J gene is TRBJ2-3, the V gene TRBV5-1; D is unresolved. Trimming cost V 6 bases and J 1 base, with 18 bases left between them. Germline values: CDR1 SGHRS, CDR2 YFSETQ. The CDR3 runs to 16 residues. The CDR3, as DNA: TGCGCCAGCAACCCGGGCCCCCCGGTGGGCACAGATACGCAGTATTTT. It yields the protein CASNPGPPVGTDTQYF.

This clonotype was seen repeatedly, ten times or more. V and J are TRBV27 and TRBJ2-7; D is perhaps TRBD2 (5 bases). Trimming cost V 2 bases and J 3 bases, with 17 bases left between them. This CDR3 has 16 amino acids. Germline CDR1 and CDR2: MNHEY and SMNVEV (reference sequence). The CDR3 is CASSLGRGQIIYEQYF. As DNA, the CDR3 is TGTGCCAGCAGTTTAGGGAGAGGGCAGATTATCTACGAGCAGTACTTC.

The chain joins TRBV7-8 to TRBJ1-6; 10 positions match TRBD1. This CDR3 comprises 15 residues. Losses at the gene ends were 5 bases for V and 10 bases for J; bases not matched to a gene: 8. Per the germline V gene, CDR1 is SGHVS and CDR2 is FQNEAQ. Here the CDR3 reads CASSVGQGKGSPLHF. The CDR3 DNA reads as TGTGCCAGCAGCGTGGGACAGGGGAAAGGGTCACCCCTCCACTTT.

This clonotype was detected a few times. The chain has TRBV19 and TRBJ2-1; D gene unclear. Germline CDR1 is LNHDA and CDR2 is SQIVND (reference sequence). The V gene lost 5 bases and the J gene lost 0 bases, with 11 bases spanning the gap. This CDR3 has 15 amino acids. This CDR3 reads CASSLGSSSYNEQFF. CDR3 nucleotide sequence: TGTGCCAGTAGTTTAGGCAGCAGCTCCTACAATGAGCAGTTCTTC.